This T cell receptor beta chain was retrieved from a study of breast tumors, draining lymph nodes, adjacent tissues. Study-wide points: Tumor T cell lymph node origin was a supported hypothesis, not proven. The data were judged consistent with most tumor T cells coming from lymph node and expanding in tumor. Tumor repertoires ranked between lymph nodes and nontumor tissue in diversity, with V and J gene preferences.

This clonotype was observed a handful of times. Its antigen is undetermined. A much larger clone differs from this one at a single base, so this may be a read error. Germline-derived CDR1 and CDR2 are LGHDT and YNNKEL (reference sequence). There are 13 residues in the CDR3. TCRdb reprocessed the multiplex PCR reads via MiXCR and lists one record per CDR3 protein. The table includes about 200,000 distinct CDR3 sequences, approximately 30% detected once. Axillary draining lymph nodes of breast cancer patients supplied the node samples. The chain has TRBV3-1 and TRBJ2-3; D remains ambiguous. This TCR was recovered from a female donor with breast cancer. Some clones in this sample may be carry-over from other donors' samples. The sample comprised axillary lymph node tissue. The CDR3 protein is CPSSASRTDTQYF. For the CDR3, the DNA is TGTCCCAGCAGCGCCTCCAGGACAGATACGCAGTATTTT.